This T cell receptor (beta chain) was profiled in a study of OX40 agonist ivuxolimab in advanced cancers. About the study: Of the patients, three showed partial responses, one with hepatocellular carcinoma and two with cutaneous melanoma.

The timepoints at which blood was sampled were baseline, cycle 4 day 1, and cycle 7 day 1. Sequenced by immunoSEQ multiplex PCR; TCRdb stores in-frame clones only, minus some. The sample yields 150,000 to 190,000 clones, 85% to 95% seen once. This sequence was found in an adult with an advanced solid tumor such as melanoma, head and neck, liver or kidney cancer. Sequenced material: CD4+ or CD8+ T cells sorted from blood, taken in a trial of the OX40 agonist ivuxolimab.

CDR3 amino acids: CASSDSDRQKSYEQYF. CDR3 in DNA: TGTGCCAGCAGTGACTCGGACAGGCAAAAATCCTACGAGCAGTACTTC. The V call is TRBV6-4, the J call TRBJ2-7; 7 nucleotides align to TRBD1. This CDR3 has 16 residues. CDR1 is MRHNA, CDR2 SNTAGT, per germline. The J segment lost 1 base and the V segment lost 0 bases, leaving 6 bases of the junction unmatched.